The next 27 T cell receptor beta chains were all read from a single sample in a study of monozygotic twins with inflammatory bowel disease. TCRdb reprocessed the 5' RACE reads and reports one entry per CDR3 protein, with no DNA. In all, the sample yields approximately 330,000 distinct CDR3 sequences. The sample comprised blood. The receptors stem from a human donor with ulcerative colitis or Crohn's disease, or a healthy co-twin of an affected twin (not recorded which).

The V call is TRBV5-1, the J call TRBJ2-7; TCRdb's D call, TRBD1, is unchecked because there is no DNA. The CDR3 is 15 amino acids. Per the germline V gene, CDR1 is SGHRS and CDR2 is YFSETQ. This CDR3 reads CASSLQGGSPYEQYF. Based on the CDR3 plus reference TRBV5-1 and TRBJ2-7, the full variable domain is KAGVTQTPRYLIKTRGQQVTLSCSPISGHRSVSWYQQTPGQGLQFLFEYFSETQRNKGNFPGRFSGRQFSNSRSEMNVSTLELGDSALYLCASSLQGGSPYEQYFGPGTRLTVT.

This chain joins TRBV14 and TRBJ2-2; TCRdb's D gene call, TRBD1, goes unchecked for lack of DNA. In germline, CDR1 is SGHDN, CDR2 FVKESK. The CDR3 has 15 residues. CDR3 amino acids: CASSRQGSVTGELFF.

The chain has TRBV6-1 and TRBJ2-2; the D gene TCRdb calls, TRBD1, cannot be checked with no DNA. The CDR3 runs to 14 residues. Germline V gene lookup returns CDR1 MNHNS and CDR2 SASEGT. The CDR3 region is CASGKRGATGELFF.

The J gene is TRBJ1-2, the V gene TRBV5-1. The length of the CDR3 is 12 residues. CDR1 is SGHRS, CDR2 YFSETQ, per germline. CDR3 sequence: CASSLGENGYTF.

This sequence joins TRBV7-2 and TRBJ2-3; TCRdb's D call of TRBD1 is untestable without DNA. The CDR3 has 14 amino acids. Germline CDR1 and CDR2: SGHTA and FQGNSA. CDR3 sequence reads: CASSSGLDTDTQYF. Using reference TRBV7-2 and TRBJ2-3 for the parts outside the CDR3, the full variable domain is GAGVSQSPSNKVTEKGKDVELRCDPISGHTALYWYRQSLGQGLEFLIYFQGNSAPDKSGLPSDRFSAERTGGSVSTLTIQRTQQEDSAVYLCASSSGLDTDTQYFGPGTRLTVL.

The rearrangement joins TRBV4-1 to TRBJ2-3. The length of the CDR3 is 16 residues. Germline V gene data show CDR1 as MGHRA and CDR2 as YSYEKL. The CDR3 sequence: CASSQSLAASTDTQYF.

The chain has TRBV19 and TRBJ2-2; the TRBD1 assignment by TCRdb is unverifiable without DNA. Germline CDR1 is LNHDA and CDR2 is SQIVND (reference sequence). The CDR3 sequence is 15 residues long. This chain's CDR3 is CASGGRGHFTGELFF.

The chain recombines TRBV28 with TRBJ1-5; TCRdb's assignment of TRBD1 cannot be checked, as there is no DNA. This CDR3 has 15 residues. Germline-derived CDR1 and CDR2 are MDHEN and SYDVKM. The CDR3 here is CARERDRRENQPQHF. Full variable domain (rest looked up from reference TRBV28 and TRBJ1-5): DVKVTQSSRYLVKRTGEKVFLECVQDMDHENMFWYRQDPGLGLRLIYFSYDVKMKEKGDIPEGYSVSREKKERFSLILESASTNQTSMYLCARERDRRENQPQHFGDGTRLSIL.

V gene TRBV5-6 combines with J gene TRBJ2-4; TCRdb's assignment of TRBD1 cannot be checked, as there is no DNA. Germline loops: CDR1 SGHDT, CDR2 YYEEEE. The CDR3 totals 16 residues. CDR3 in amino acids: CASSPGWGSTKNIQYF.

The chain combines TRBV6-1 with TRBJ1-4; TCRdb selects TRBD1, and the lack of DNA leaves this call unchecked. The germline V gene encodes CDR1 MNHNS and CDR2 SASEGT. The CDR3 spans 15 residues. CDR3 region: CASRAGQGVGEKLFF.

This chain uses TRBV7-9 with TRBJ1-1. The CDR3 extends over 12 amino acids. Per the germline V gene, CDR1 is SEHNR and CDR2 is FQNEAQ (reference sequence). The CDR3 sequence: CASSQSVDEAFF.

This rearrangement joins TRBV5-4 to TRBJ2-2; TCRdb's D call of TRBD2 is untestable without DNA. This CDR3 region has 17 residues. The V gene's germline CDR1 is SGHNT and CDR2 YYREEE (reference sequence). The CDR3 sequence is CASSLLRLAGGTGELFF.

This chain uses TRBV12-3 or TRBV12-4 with TRBJ1-1; the D call from TCRdb, TRBD1, cannot be confirmed without DNA. CDR3 size: 13 residues. The CDR3 here is CASSPTRDTEAFF.

The chain is built from TRBV9 and TRBJ2-2; checking the TCRdb D call of TRBD2 is not possible without DNA. CDR1 is SGDLS and CDR2 is YYNGEE in the germline V gene. This CDR3 is 16 amino acids long. The CDR3 sequence is CASSVRASGNTGELFF.

The chain uses TRBV4-3 and TRBJ2-7. This CDR3 contains 14 residues. Germline values: CDR1 LGHNA, CDR2 YSLEER. CDR3 loop: CASSQEYEVFEQYF.

J is TRBJ2-2 and V is TRBV18. The CDR3 runs 16 residues. Germline CDR1 KGHSH, CDR2 LQKENI. CDR3 amino acids: CASSRPLLRYTGELFF.

This CDR3 reads CASSLFKPGRAGEQYF. The chain recombines TRBV7-9 with TRBJ2-7; no DNA is available, so the TRBD1 call from TCRdb remains unchecked. Germline CDR1 SEHNR, CDR2 FQNEAQ (reference sequence). The CDR3 runs to 16 residues.

This rearrangement joins TRBV5-1 to TRBJ2-3. The CDR3 is 13 amino acids. Germline CDR1 SGHRS, CDR2 YFSETQ. CDR3 amino acids: CASSLSPTDTQYF.

The chain couples TRBV5-1 to TRBJ2-7; TCRdb returns TRBD1, unconfirmable since there is no DNA. This CDR3 comprises 14 residues. Germline CDR1 SGHRS, CDR2 YFSETQ. CDR3 amino acids: CASSEAGTVYEQYF.

This chain joins TRBV28 and TRBJ2-5. This CDR3 spans 14 amino acids. Germline CDR1 MDHEN, CDR2 SYDVKM. CDR3 in amino acids: CASDLHLDRETQYF.

The chain employs TRBV12-3 or TRBV12-4 and TRBJ1-1; TCRdb lists TRBD1, though no DNA is available to test this call. This CDR3 contains 14 residues. The CDR3 loop reads CASRGTGRDTEAFF.

This chain uses TRBV3-1 with TRBJ2-7; lacking DNA, the TRBD2 call made by TCRdb goes unchecked. The CDR3 totals 14 residues. Germline V lookup: CDR1 LGHDT, CDR2 YNNKEL (reference sequence). The CDR3 spells CASSQDPLAYEQYF.

The rearrangement joins TRBV20-1 to TRBJ2-7. Per the germline V gene, CDR1 is DFQATT and CDR2 is SNEGSKA (reference sequence). The CDR3 has 11 residues. The CDR3 loop reads CSAGDFDEQYF.

This rearrangement joins TRBV20-1 to TRBJ1-3. The V gene's germline CDR1 is DFQATT and CDR2 SNEGSKA (reference sequence). There are 13 residues in the CDR3. CDR3 sequence reads: CSAKYRSGNTIYF.

V gene TRBV7-2 combines with J gene TRBJ2-2; TCRdb names TRBD2, which stays unverified in the absence of DNA. The CDR3 loop spans 15 amino acids. Germline V lookup: CDR1 SGHTA, CDR2 FQGNSA. This CDR3 is CASTSAGGPAGELFF.

The chain has TRBV7-9 and TRBJ1-2; without DNA, the TCRdb call of TRBD1 cannot be checked. CDR3 length equals 13 residues. Looked up from germline, CDR1 is SEHNR and CDR2 is FQNEAQ (reference sequence). CDR3: CASSNRDIYGYTF.

The rearrangement links TRBV5-1 to TRBJ1-1. This CDR3 comprises 14 residues. Germline loops: CDR1 SGHRS, CDR2 YFSETQ. CDR3 residues: CASSSLQVNTEAFF.